The clone carrying this TCR beta chain was seen more than once but under ten times. The target antigen is unknown. BIOMED2 TRB-A/B primer pools were used in multiplex TRB PCR. TCRdb ran MiXCR on the multiplex PCR reads and lists one entry per CDR3 protein. The sample contains approximately 8,300 distinct CDR3 sequences, about a third of which appear only once. These data originate in a study of T and B cells in COVID-19 patients. In the study overall: Of about 19 active-infection patients, 12 were critically ill with mechanical ventilation or extracorporeal membrane oxygenation.

V lost 6 bases and J 8 bases, leaving 14 bases between the germline ends. Germline CDR1 LNHDA, CDR2 SQIVND (reference sequence). This CDR3 has 14 residues. From blood, about 230-500 ng of genomic DNA served as TRB template. Overall study findings and caveats: There were thousands of TCR clusters exclusive to the recovered cohort, a few dozen with low generation probability.

The sequencing input was blood. The chain couples TRBV19 to TRBJ1-6; D is possibly TRBD1 (6 bases). This TCR derives from a human donor with active COVID-19. The CDR3 coding sequence is TGTGCCAGTAGGGAGGACAGTCCGCATTCACCCCTCCACTTT. Translated: CASREDSPHSPLHF.